These 7 T cell receptor beta chains were all obtained from the same sample, sequenced in a study of T cell changes during pregnancy in multiple sclerosis. Profiling relied on immunoSEQ multiplex PCR, and the TCRdb table lists in-frame clones only, not all of them. The sample shows approximately 90,000 clones, over 90% of them seen only once. Here the sequenced sample was peripheral blood, taken in the third trimester of pregnancy. All receptors come from a female donor with multiple sclerosis, enrolled in a pregnancy study.

The V call is TRBV13, the J call TRBJ2-7; D not certain. V shed 6 bases and J shed 0 bases, with 9 bases lying between them. CDR1 is PRHDT and CDR2 is FYEKMQ in the germline V gene (reference sequence). The CDR3 loop spans 13 amino acids. CDR3 nucleotides: TGTGCCAGCAGTTCGCCCAGCTCCTACGAGCAGTACTTC. Amino acids: CASSSPSSYEQYF.

The V gene is TRBV5-4, the J gene TRBJ2-2, with D uncertain. Germline V gives CDR1 SGHNT, CDR2 YYREEE (reference sequence). Trimming cost V 3 bases and J 1 base, with 13 bases left between them. There are 16 residues in the CDR3. The CDR3 sequence is CASSSLRSRNTGELFF. CDR3 nucleotide sequence: TGTGCCAGCAGCTCCCTAAGGAGTAGGAACACCGGGGAGCTGTTTTTT.

This chain connects TRBV19 to TRBJ2-2; D is possibly TRBD2 (5 bases). V lost 4 bases, J lost 8 bases, and 11 bases lay in between. This CDR3 is 13 amino acids long. Germline loops: CDR1 LNHDA, CDR2 SQIVND (reference sequence). The CDR3 sequence: CASSTERVGELFF. DNA for the CDR3: TGTGCCAGTAGTACGGAGAGGGTAGGGGAGCTGTTTTTT.

The chain recombines TRBV7-9 with TRBJ2-1; 9 bases match TRBD1. Trimming took 2 bases from V and 2 from J; bases not matched to a gene: 4. The length of the CDR3 is 16 residues. Germline values: CDR1 SEHNR, CDR2 FQNEAQ (reference sequence). The CDR3 nucleotides read TGTGCCAGCAGCTTATCCCGGACAGGGGCCTACAATGAGCAGTTCTTC. It translates to CASSLSRTGAYNEQFF.

The gene calls are TRBV6-5 and TRBJ2-2; D gene unclear. Trimming removed 2 bases from V and 5 bases from J, with 12 bases in between. The CDR3 is 15 residues long. Germline CDR1 MNHEY, CDR2 SVGAGI. The CDR3 region is CASSYVLPETGELFF. CDR3 coding DNA: TGTGCCAGCAGTTACGTCTTACCCGAGACCGGGGAGCTGTTTTTT.

V and J are TRBV28 and TRBJ2-6; 8 bases are shared with TRBD1. The CDR3 runs to 17 residues. J was trimmed by 0 bases and V by 8 bases; bases with no gene match: 9. Germline CDR1 is MDHEN and CDR2 is SYDVKM. The CDR3 DNA reads TGTGCCAGCGGAAAGACAGGGGCGGGCTCTGGGGCCAACGTCCTGACTTTC. It translates to CASGKTGAGSGANVLTF.

The CDR3 loop reads CASSEVGGAYEQYF. DNA of the CDR3: TGTGCCAGCAGTGAAGTGGGGGGGGCCTACGAGCAGTACTTC. V is TRBV6-1 and J is TRBJ2-7; 7 bases match TRBD2. The V segment lost 1 base and the J segment 2 bases; nucleotides outside the gene matches: 2. Germline V gives CDR1 MNHNS, CDR2 SASEGT. This CDR3 has 14 residues.